This paragraph covers one TCR beta chain sequence. These data belong to a study of blood T cell repertoires in COVID-19. Sequencing used immunoSEQ multiplex PCR; TCRdb keeps in-frame clones, though not all of them. The repertoire consists of 40,000 to 50,000 clones, with around 90% occurring once and the leading ten covering approximately 6%. The CDR3 contains 15 residues. The ends were cut back, 7 bases at V and 4 bases at J, with 19 bases in the middle. Germline loops: CDR1 MDHEN, CDR2 SYDVKM. This chain connects TRBV28 to TRBJ1-2; TRBD1 is a possible D gene (6 bases). The TCR comes from a man in his sixties or seventies with active COVID-19. Source material: peripheral blood. CDR3 nucleotide sequence: TGTGCCAGCAATATATCCTACAGGGCTAGCTATGGCTACACCTTC. Residues: CASNISYRASYGYTF.